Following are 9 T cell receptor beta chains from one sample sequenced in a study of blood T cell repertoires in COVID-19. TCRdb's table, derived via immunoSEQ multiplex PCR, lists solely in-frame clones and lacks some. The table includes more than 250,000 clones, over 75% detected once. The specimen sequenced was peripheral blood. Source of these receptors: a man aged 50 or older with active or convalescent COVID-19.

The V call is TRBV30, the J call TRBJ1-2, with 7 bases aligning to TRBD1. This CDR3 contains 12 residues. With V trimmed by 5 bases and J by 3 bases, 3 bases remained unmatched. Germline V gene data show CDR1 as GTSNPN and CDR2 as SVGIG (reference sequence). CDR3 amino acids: CAWDRADYGYTF. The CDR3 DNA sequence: TGTGCCTGGGACAGGGCCGACTATGGCTACACCTTC.

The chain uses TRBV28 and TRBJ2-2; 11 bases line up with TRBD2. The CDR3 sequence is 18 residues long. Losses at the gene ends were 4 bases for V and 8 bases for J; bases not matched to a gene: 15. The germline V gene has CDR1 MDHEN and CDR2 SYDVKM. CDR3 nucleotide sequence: TGTGCCAGCAGTTCCCCGGGGCTAGCGGGAGGAAACTCGGGGGAGCTGTTTTTT. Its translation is CASSSPGLAGGNSGELFF. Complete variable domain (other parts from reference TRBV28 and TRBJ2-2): DVKVTQSSRYLVKRTGEKVFLECVQDMDHENMFWYRQDPGLGLRLIYFSYDVKMKEKGDIPEGYSVSREKKERFSLILESASTNQTSMYLCASSSPGLAGGNSGELFFGEGSRLTVL.

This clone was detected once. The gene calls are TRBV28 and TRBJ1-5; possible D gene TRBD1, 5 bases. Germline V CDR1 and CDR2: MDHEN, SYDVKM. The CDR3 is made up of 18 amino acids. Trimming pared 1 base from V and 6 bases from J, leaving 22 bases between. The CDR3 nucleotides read TGTGCCAGCAGTTTATTAGGCTGGGGCAGGGAAGCGGGTCAGCCCCAGCATTTT. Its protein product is CASSLLGWGREAGQPQHF.

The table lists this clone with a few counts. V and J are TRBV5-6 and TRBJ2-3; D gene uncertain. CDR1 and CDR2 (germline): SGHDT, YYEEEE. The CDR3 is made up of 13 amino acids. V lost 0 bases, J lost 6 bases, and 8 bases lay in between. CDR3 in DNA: TGTGCCAGCAGCTTGGTTAGTGTGGATACGCAGTATTTT. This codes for CASSLVSVDTQYF.

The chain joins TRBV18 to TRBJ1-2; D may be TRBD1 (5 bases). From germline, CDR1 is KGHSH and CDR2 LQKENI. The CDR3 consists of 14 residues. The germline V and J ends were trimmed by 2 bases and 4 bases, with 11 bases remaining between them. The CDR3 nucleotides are TGTGCCAGCTCACCAAGGGGTTTCCCCTATGGCTACACCTTC. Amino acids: CASSPRGFPYGYTF.

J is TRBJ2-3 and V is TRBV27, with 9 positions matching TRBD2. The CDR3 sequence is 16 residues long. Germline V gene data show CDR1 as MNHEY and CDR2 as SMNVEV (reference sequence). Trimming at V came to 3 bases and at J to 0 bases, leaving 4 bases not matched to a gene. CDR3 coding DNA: TGTGCCAGCAGTTTCCAAACTAGCGGGAGCACAGATACGCAGTATTTT. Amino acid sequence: CASSFQTSGSTDTQYF.

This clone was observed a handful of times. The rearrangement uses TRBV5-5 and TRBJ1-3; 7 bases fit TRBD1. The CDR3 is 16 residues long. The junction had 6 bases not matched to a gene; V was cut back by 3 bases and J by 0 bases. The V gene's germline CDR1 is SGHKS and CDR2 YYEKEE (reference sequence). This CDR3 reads CASSWDSQTSGNTIYF. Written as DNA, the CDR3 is TGTGCCAGCAGCTGGGACAGTCAAACCTCTGGAAACACCATATATTTT.

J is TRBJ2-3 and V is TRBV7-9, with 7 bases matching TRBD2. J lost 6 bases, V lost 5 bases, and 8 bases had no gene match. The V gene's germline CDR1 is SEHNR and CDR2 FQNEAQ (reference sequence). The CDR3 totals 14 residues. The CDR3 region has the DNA TGTGCCAGCAGCAGGACTAGGCCTCTGGATACGCAGTATTTT. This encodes CASSRTRPLDTQYF. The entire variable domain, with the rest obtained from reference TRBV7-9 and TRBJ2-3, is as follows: DTGVSQNPRHKITKRGQNVTFRCDPISEHNRLYWYRQTLGQGPEFLTYFQNEAQLEKSRLLSDRFSAERPKGSFSTLEIQRTEQGDSAMYLCASSRTRPLDTQYFGPGTRLTVL.

The CDR3 DNA sequence: TGCGCCAGCAGCCTGGCTTCAGGGTACACTGAAGCTTTCTTT. Its translation: CASSLASGYTEAFF. The chain links TRBV5-1 to TRBJ1-1; tentative D call: TRBD1 (5 bases). V was cut by 4 bases and J by 3 bases, with 13 bases left in between. Germline V gene data show CDR1 as SGHRS and CDR2 as YFSETQ. The CDR3 is 14 residues long.